These 32 T cell receptor beta chains came from one sample sequenced in a study of Graves' ophthalmopathy and Graves' hyperthyroidism. RNA transcripts provided the template for amplifying TCR beta CDR3 regions. First-round RT-PCR relied on HTBI primers, and a second-round multiplex PCR came next. TCRdb redid the calling of the multiplex PCR reads with MiXCR, one entry per CDR3 protein. Counted here are roughly 410,000 distinct CDR3 sequences, roughly 15% occurring once; the ten biggest clones make up 5.5% to 8%. Sequencing was carried out using peripheral blood. The receptor source for this set is a young woman with stable Graves' hyperthyroidism.

This clonotype was seen many times. V gene TRBV29-1 combines with J gene TRBJ2-7, with TRBD1 as a possible D gene (6 bases). CDR1 is SQVTM and CDR2 is ANQGSEA in the germline V gene. Trimming took 5 bases from V and 4 from J, leaving 12 bases between them. This CDR3 is built from 12 residues. The CDR3 region is CSVTQGWYEQYF. CDR3 nucleotides: TGCAGCGTTACACAGGGCTGGTACGAGCAGTACTTC.

The chain uses TRBV7-2 and TRBJ1-5; D remains ambiguous. CDR3 size: 15 residues. Germline V gene lookup returns CDR1 SGHTA and CDR2 FQGNSA. V was trimmed by 3 bases and J by 2 bases, leaving 11 bases between them. CDR3 nucleotide sequence: TGTGCCAGCAGCTTGGGGAGCCACCGCAATCAGCCCCAGCATTTT. Amino acid sequence: CASSLGSHRNQPQHF.

This clonotype was recorded a few times. The J gene is TRBJ1-2, the V gene TRBV2, with 7 bases lining up with TRBD1. V was pared by 7 bases and J by 4 bases, with 9 bases of the junction left unmatched. The CDR3 has 14 residues. Germline CDR1 reads SNHLY; CDR2 reads FYNNEI. The CDR3 region has the DNA TGTGCCAGCACCCCGGGACAGACCCTCTATGGCTACACCTTC. Translating it yields CASTPGQTLYGYTF.

This chain links TRBV5-6 with TRBJ1-1; D might be TRBD1 (5 bases). CDR1 SGHDT and CDR2 YYEEEE come from the germline V gene. This CDR3 has 15 amino acids. V lost 4 bases and J lost 0, with 13 bases in between. CDR3 sequence: CASSLGRVVNTEAFF. In DNA form, the CDR3 reads TGTGCCAGCAGCCTGGGACGGGTTGTGAACACTGAAGCTTTCTTT. Drawing the rest from reference TRBV5-6 and TRBJ1-1, the complete variable domain is DAGVTQSPTHLIKTRGQQVTLRCSPKSGHDTVSWYQQALGQGPQFIFQYYEEEERQRGNFPDRFSGHQFPNYSSELNVNALLLGDSALYLCASSLGRVVNTEAFFGQGTRLTVV.

This rearrangement joins TRBV6-2 or TRBV6-3 to TRBJ2-7, with 8 bases that match TRBD1. V was pared by 8 bases and J by 5 bases, with 5 bases of the junction left unmatched. The CDR3 spans 12 residues. Germline V lookup: CDR1 MNHEY, CDR2 SVGEGT. The CDR3 loop is CASHGQGDEQYF. The CDR3 DNA follows: TGTGCCAGCCATGGACAGGGCGACGAGCAGTACTTC.

This clonotype was seen ten or more times. The chain couples TRBV7-8 to TRBJ2-4, with 13 bases fitting TRBD2. Germline trimming cut 4 bases from V and 6 bases from J; bases unmatched to any gene: 15. The CDR3 extends over 19 amino acids. Germline V lookup: CDR1 SGHVS, CDR2 FQNEAQ. CDR3 amino acids: CASSSIANKRLAGGNIQYF. CDR3 bases: TGTGCCAGCAGCTCCATAGCGAATAAACGACTAGCGGGGGGAAACATTCAGTACTTC. The variable domain in full, completed from reference TRBV7-8 and TRBJ2-4, reads GAGVSQSPRYKVAKRGQDVALRCDPISGHVSLFWYQQALGQGPEFLTYFQNEAQLDKSGLPSDRFFAERPEGSVSTLKIQRTQQEDSAVYLCASSSIANKRLAGGNIQYFGAGTRLSVL.

In its sample, this clonotype was seen many times. The chain employs TRBV20-1 and TRBJ2-5, with 12 bases identical to TRBD1. Trimming at V came to 3 bases and at J to 4 bases, leaving 6 bases not matched to a gene. The germline V gene has CDR1 DFQATT and CDR2 SNEGSKA (reference sequence). The CDR3 consists of 15 residues. The CDR3 DNA is TGCAGTGCTAGGGGCTGGGACAGGGGGCCAGAGACCCAGTACTTC. It yields the protein CSARGWDRGPETQYF.

This clonotype showed up many times. This sequence joins TRBV6-1 and TRBJ1-3; D ambiguous. Germline V gene lookup returns CDR1 MNHNS and CDR2 SASEGT. The CDR3 runs 16 residues. The germline V and J ends were trimmed by 2 bases and 0 bases, with 11 bases remaining between them. CDR3 in DNA: TGTGCCAGCAGTGAAACAACACCCAGCTCTGGAAACACCATATATTTT. Translation: CASSETTPSSGNTIYF.

About this clonotype itself: This could be a read error, since a much larger clone is one nucleotide away. The chain combines TRBV14 with TRBJ1-3; D is unresolved. The CDR3 is 15 amino acids. Germline values: CDR1 SGHDN, CDR2 FVKESK. In DNA form, the CDR3 reads TGTGCCATCAGCCAAGACCCGGCAGCTGGAAACACCATATATTTT. Translation: CAISQDPAAGNTIYF.

This clonotype was counted at least ten times. This rearrangement joins TRBV20-1 to TRBJ2-7; tentative D call: TRBD1 (5 bases). Germline V gene lookup returns CDR1 DFQATT and CDR2 SNEGSKA (reference sequence). Trimming removed 5 bases from V and 3 bases from J, with 11 bases in between. There are 12 residues in the CDR3. As DNA, the CDR3 is TGCAGTGCTGCACAGGCCATCTACGAGCAGTACTTC. It translates to CSAAQAIYEQYF.

This clonotype was found many times. The chain combines TRBV7-2 with TRBJ1-1; D may be TRBD1 (5 bases). CDR1 and CDR2 from the germline V gene are SGHTA and FQGNSA. Trimming cost V 8 bases and J 0 bases, with 19 bases left between them. CDR3 length equals 16 residues. The CDR3 DNA sequence: TGTGCCAGCGTCGTAGGGGACCTAGTATTGAACACTGAAGCTTTCTTT. Translation gives CASVVGDLVLNTEAFF.

This clonotype was detected ten times or more. The genes are TRBV6-1 and TRBJ1-2; D unresolved. The germline gives CDR1 MNHNS, CDR2 SASEGT. The CDR3 has 14 residues. V lost 6 bases and J lost 2, with 13 bases in between. CDR3 amino acids: CASSPGVFNYGYTF. CDR3 sequence (DNA): TGTGCCAGCAGCCCCGGGGTATTCAACTATGGCTACACCTTC.

This clonotype was seen at least ten times. The chain combines TRBV5-1 with TRBJ1-1; TRBD1 matches 8 bases. Germline V gene sequence: CDR1 SGHRS, CDR2 YFSETQ. V gave up 4 bases and J gave up 5 bases; unmatched junction bases: 4. The CDR3 consists of 13 residues. As DNA, the CDR3 is TGCGCCAGCAGCGTATACAGGGGGACTGAAGCTTTCTTT. This gives the protein CASSVYRGTEAFF.

This clonotype was counted ten times or more. This chain links TRBV27 with TRBJ2-2; a weak D match, TRBD2 (5 bases). V was clipped by 8 bases and J by 7 bases, with 14 bases between them. Germline V CDR1 and CDR2: MNHEY, SMNVEV (reference sequence). CDR3 size: 13 residues. The chain's CDR3 is CASADWLGGELFF. CDR3 DNA: TGTGCCAGCGCGGACTGGCTGGGCGGGGAGCTGTTTTTT.

The genes are TRBV11-2 and TRBJ2-7, with 9 bases identical to TRBD2. Germline values: CDR1 SGHAT, CDR2 FQNNGV. The CDR3 consists of 16 residues. V lost 5 bases to trimming and J lost 1 base; unmatched junction nucleotides: 9. CDR3 protein: CASSPGLARISYEQYF. As DNA, the CDR3 is TGTGCCAGCAGCCCGGGACTAGCCCGCATTTCCTACGAGCAGTACTTC. Full variable domain (missing parts from reference TRBV11-2 and TRBJ2-7): EAGVAQSPRYKIIEKRQSVAFWCNPISGHATLYWYQQILGQGPKLLIQFQNNGVVDDSQLPKDRFSAERLKGVDSTLKIQPAKLEDSAVYLCASSPGLARISYEQYFGPGTRLTVT.

The CDR3 protein is CSARGEGPESSAPLYGYTF. The CDR3 region has the DNA TGCAGTGCTAGAGGAGAGGGCCCGGAGAGCTCCGCGCCCCTCTATGGCTACACCTTC. The chain links TRBV20-1 to TRBJ1-2; D gene unclear. Trimming left V 1 base short and J 4 bases short, with 28 bases between. This CDR3 region has 19 residues. Looked up from germline, CDR1 is DFQATT and CDR2 is SNEGSKA (reference sequence).

This clonotype has at least ten counts. The V gene is TRBV5-1, the J gene TRBJ2-2; TRBD1 aligns across 8 bases. The V gene's germline CDR1 is SGHRS and CDR2 YFSETQ. CDR3 length: 17 residues. Unmatched junction bases numbered 9, after V lost 0 bases and J lost 5 bases. CDR3 sequence reads: CASSLARAGGRTGELFF. The CDR3, as DNA: TGCGCCAGCAGCTTGGCACGAGCAGGGGGCAGGACCGGGGAGCTGTTTTTT.

In this sample, this clonotype turned up many times. The chain combines TRBV9 with TRBJ2-7; D unresolved. Trimming removed 0 bases from V and 3 bases from J, with 13 bases in between. The CDR3 has 15 amino acids. In germline, CDR1 is SGDLS, CDR2 YYNGEE. This CDR3 reads CASSVDPAPIYEQYF. The CDR3 DNA reads as TGTGCCAGCAGCGTAGACCCGGCCCCAATCTACGAGCAGTACTTC.

This chain uses TRBV4-1 with TRBJ1-6; D is unresolved. Germline lookup yields CDR1 MGHRA and CDR2 YSYEKL. Trimming shortened V by 1 base and J by 0 bases, and 13 bases separated the two germline ends. This CDR3 has 18 amino acids. CDR3 region: CASSQVASRSSYNSPLHF. CDR3 nucleotides: TGCGCCAGCAGCCAAGTAGCCTCCAGGAGCTCCTATAATTCACCCCTCCACTTT.

At least ten counts were recorded for this clonotype. This chain links TRBV25-1 with TRBJ2-2, with a tentative D call TRBD2 (6 bases). The CDR3 sequence is 16 residues long. Germline values: CDR1 MGHDK, CDR2 SYGVNS. V lost 0 bases to trimming and J lost 5 bases, with 13 bases between them. Here the CDR3 reads CASSEYRGARTGELFF. In DNA form, the CDR3 reads TGTGCCAGCAGTGAATATCGCGGGGCCAGAACCGGGGAGCTGTTTTTT.

Many counts were recorded for this clonotype. CDR3 bases: TGTGCCAGCAGTTACTCGGGACAGGGGAACACTGAAGCTTTCTTT. Encoded protein: CASSYSGQGNTEAFF. This rearrangement joins TRBV6-2 or TRBV6-3 to TRBJ1-1; 9 bases align to TRBD1. Per germline, CDR1 MNHEY and CDR2 SVGEGT. The junction had 0 bases not matched to a gene; V was cut back by 0 bases and J by 1 base. The CDR3 length is 15 residues.

V gene TRBV7-2 combines with J gene TRBJ2-2, with 7 bases lining up with TRBD2. This CDR3 region has 15 residues. Germline CDR1 and CDR2: SGHTA and FQGNSA. The junction had 3 bases not matched to a gene; V was cut back by 5 bases and J by 0 bases. DNA of the CDR3: TGTGCCAGCAGCGGGGGAGGGACGAACACCGGGGAGCTGTTTTTT. Translated: CASSGGGTNTGELFF.

This clonotype appeared many times. This sequence joins TRBV7-2 and TRBJ2-5; weak D call: TRBD1 (5 bases). The CDR3 contains 16 residues. With 0 bases removed from V and 4 bases from J, the gap between germline ends came to 15 bases. The germline gives CDR1 SGHTA, CDR2 FQGNSA. The CDR3 spells CASSLAAGSSGETQYF. The CDR3 DNA is TGTGCCAGCAGCTTAGCGGCAGGGTCTAGTGGAGAGACCCAGTACTTC.

This clonotype has ten or more counts. The chain links TRBV20-1 to TRBJ2-5; D is uncertain. The CDR3 contains 12 residues. V lost 4 bases, J lost 1 base, and 7 bases lay in between. Germline CDR1 is DFQATT and CDR2 is SNEGSKA (reference sequence). The DNA for the CDR3 is TGCAGTGCTAAGGAATTCCAAGAGACCCAGTACTTC. Translating it yields CSAKEFQETQYF.

The chain joins TRBV19 to TRBJ1-5; 7 positions match TRBD1. This CDR3 has 16 residues. V was pared by 4 bases and J by 7 bases, with 13 bases of the junction left unmatched. Germline CDR1 LNHDA, CDR2 SQIVND (reference sequence). This chain's CDR3 is CASSTSQGIGSQPQHF. CDR3 coding DNA: TGTGCCAGTAGTACCTCACAGGGGATTGGGTCGCAGCCCCAGCATTTT.

V gene TRBV3-1 combines with J gene TRBJ2-7; TRBD1 aligns across 10 bases. Germline V CDR1 and CDR2: LGHDT, YNNKEL (reference sequence). This CDR3 has 13 residues. With V trimmed by 8 bases and J by 2 bases, 3 bases remained unmatched. Here the CDR3 reads CASAGTGAYEQYF. The CDR3 bases are TGTGCCAGCGCCGGGACAGGGGCCTACGAGCAGTACTTC.

This clonotype was seen ten or more times. The V call is TRBV11-2, the J call TRBJ2-5, with TRBD1 identical over 8 bases. The CDR3 covers 14 residues. J lost 5 bases, V lost 5 bases, and 7 bases had no gene match. Germline CDR1 reads SGHAT; CDR2 reads FQNNGV. The CDR3 DNA is TGTGCCAGCAGCCAGGACAGGGCCGAGGAGACCCAGTACTTC. Encoded protein: CASSQDRAEETQYF.

In its sample, this clonotype was seen many times. The chain is built from TRBV29-1 and TRBJ2-5, with a possible D match to TRBD2 (6 bases). Between the trimmed V and J ends, which lost 8 bases and 2 bases, there was a span of 12 bases. Germline assignment: CDR1 SQVTM and CDR2 ANQGSEA. The CDR3 loop spans 12 amino acids. Here the CDR3 reads CSLGLEQETQYF. The CDR3 nucleotides read TGCAGCTTGGGACTGGAGCAAGAGACCCAGTACTTC.

This clonotype was counted many times. This chain connects TRBV5-1 to TRBJ2-5, with TRBD2 matching 10 bases. The CDR3 spans 17 residues. The V and J ends lost 0 bases and 4 bases, in that order; junction bases with no gene match: 9. The germline CDR1 and CDR2 sequences are SGHRS and YFSETQ. Written as DNA, the CDR3 is TGCGCCAGCAGCTTGGCCATTTCAGCGGGGGGGCTAGAGACCCAGTACTTC. Protein: CASSLAISAGGLETQYF.

This clonotype was detected many times. CDR3: CASSPPFETRGEAFF. DNA of the CDR3: TGTGCCAGCAGCCCCCCGTTCGAAACCCGGGGTGAAGCTTTCTTT. This chain links TRBV6-2 or TRBV6-3 with TRBJ1-1; D is undetermined. V lost 6 bases to trimming and J lost 7 bases, with 21 bases between them. CDR3 size: 15 residues. Germline V gives CDR1 MNHEY, CDR2 SVGEGT.

The V gene is TRBV28, the J gene TRBJ2-7; 10 nucleotides line up with TRBD2. V was pared by 7 bases and J by 5 bases, with 11 bases of the junction left unmatched. From germline, CDR1 is MDHEN and CDR2 SYDVKM. The CDR3 sequence is 15 residues long. CDR3 protein: CASTLRSGRIHEQYF. As DNA, the CDR3 is TGTGCCAGCACCCTACGTAGCGGGAGGATCCACGAGCAGTACTTC. Full variable domain (missing parts from reference TRBV28 and TRBJ2-7): DVKVTQSSRYLVKRTGEKVFLECVQDMDHENMFWYRQDPGLGLRLIYFSYDVKMKEKGDIPEGYSVSREKKERFSLILESASTNQTSMYLCASTLRSGRIHEQYFGPGTRLTVT.

This clonotype was observed at least ten times. The J gene is TRBJ2-5, the V gene TRBV7-8, with D possibly TRBD1 on 5 matching bases. V was clipped by 3 bases and J by 5 bases, with 13 bases between them. The CDR3 loop spans 14 amino acids. Germline V gene data show CDR1 as SGHVS and CDR2 as FQNEAQ. In nucleotides, the CDR3 is TGTGCCAGCAGCTTCAGGGCCGGGTGGGAGACCCAGTACTTC. Protein: CASSFRAGWETQYF. Full variable domain (outside the CDR3, taken from reference TRBV7-8 and TRBJ2-5): GAGVSQSPRYKVAKRGQDVALRCDPISGHVSLFWYQQALGQGPEFLTYFQNEAQLDKSGLPSDRFFAERPEGSVSTLKIQRTQQEDSAVYLCASSFRAGWETQYFGPGTRLLVL.